This TCR beta chain derives from a study of CD8+ T cells in alopecia areata. Study-level background: Oral tofacitinib, 5 to 10 mg twice daily, was given in an open-label trial.

The treatment denotes: oral pan-JAK inhibitor, 5-10 mg twice daily. Notes on the study in general: Both scalp clonality and the expanded CD8+ clones among the top 100 showed a significant decrease with tofacitinib. Sequencing of scalp tissue also captures the resident alphabeta T cells of normal skin. Normal scalp had lower clonality than lesional scalp, with alopecia totalis/universalis lesions showing this most strongly.

A remark on this clone: Its antigen is still unknown.

Extracted RNA was reverse transcribed into cDNA, the sequencing template. Measured with immunoSEQ multiplex PCR; TCRdb has only the in-frame clones, and not every one. Of 95,000 to 110,000 clones listed, just over 85% are singletons. Trimming cost V 10 bases and J 3 bases, with 16 bases left between them. Germline CDR1 is SNHLY and CDR2 is FYNNEI. This CDR3 is built from 13 residues. The material was CD8+ T cells sorted from blood, obtained around week 34, from a patient treated with tofacitinib. The genes are TRBV2 and TRBJ2-7, with unresolved D. This receptor was identified in a human donor with alopecia areata. CDR3 in amino acids: CANIRKDGYEQYF. The CDR3 DNA reads TGTGCCAACATCCGAAAGGACGGCTACGAGCAGTACTTC.